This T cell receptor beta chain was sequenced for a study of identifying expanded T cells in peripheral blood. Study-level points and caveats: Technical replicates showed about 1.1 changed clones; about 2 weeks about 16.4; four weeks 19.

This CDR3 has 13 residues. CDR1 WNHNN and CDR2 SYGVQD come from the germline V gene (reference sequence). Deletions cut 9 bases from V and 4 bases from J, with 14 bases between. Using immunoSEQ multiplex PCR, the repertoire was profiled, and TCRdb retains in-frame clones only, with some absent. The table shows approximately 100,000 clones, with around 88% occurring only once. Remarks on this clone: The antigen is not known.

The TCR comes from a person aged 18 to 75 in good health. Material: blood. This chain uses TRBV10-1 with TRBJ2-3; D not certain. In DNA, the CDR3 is TGCGCCAGACTGGAGAGCTTTCCAGATACGCAGTATTTT. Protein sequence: CARLESFPDTQYF.